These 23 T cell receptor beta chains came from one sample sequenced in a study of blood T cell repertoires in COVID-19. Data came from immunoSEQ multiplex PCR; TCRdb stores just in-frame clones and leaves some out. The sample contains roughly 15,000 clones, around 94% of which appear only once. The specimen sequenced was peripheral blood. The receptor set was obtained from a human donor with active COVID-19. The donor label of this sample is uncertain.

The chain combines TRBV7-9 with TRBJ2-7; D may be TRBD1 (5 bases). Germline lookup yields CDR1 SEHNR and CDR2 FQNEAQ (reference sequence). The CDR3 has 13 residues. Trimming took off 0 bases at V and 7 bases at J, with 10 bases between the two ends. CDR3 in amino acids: CASSLAFRAEQYF. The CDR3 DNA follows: TGTGCCAGCAGCTTAGCCTTCAGGGCTGAGCAGTACTTC.

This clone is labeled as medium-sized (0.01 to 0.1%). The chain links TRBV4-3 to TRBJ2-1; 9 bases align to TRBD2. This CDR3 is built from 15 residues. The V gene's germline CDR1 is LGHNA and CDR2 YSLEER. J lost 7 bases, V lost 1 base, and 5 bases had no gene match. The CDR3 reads CASSQGGGAMNEQFF. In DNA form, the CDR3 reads TGCGCCAGCAGCCAAGGCGGGGGGGCTATGAATGAGCAGTTCTTC.

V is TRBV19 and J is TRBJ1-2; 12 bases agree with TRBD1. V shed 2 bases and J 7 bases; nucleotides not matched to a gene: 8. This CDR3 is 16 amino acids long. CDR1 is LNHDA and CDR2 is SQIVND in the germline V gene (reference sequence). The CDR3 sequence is CASSIFAGQGAVGYTF. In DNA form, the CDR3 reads TGTGCCAGTAGTATATTCGCGGGACAGGGGGCTGTTGGCTACACCTTC.

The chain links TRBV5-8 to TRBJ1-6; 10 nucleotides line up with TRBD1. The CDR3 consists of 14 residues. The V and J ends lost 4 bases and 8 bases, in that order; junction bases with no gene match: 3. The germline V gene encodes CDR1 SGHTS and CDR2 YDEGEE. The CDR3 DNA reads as TGTGCCAGCAGCAATGGACAGGGGGATTCACCCCTCCACTTT. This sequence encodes CASSNGQGDSPLHF.

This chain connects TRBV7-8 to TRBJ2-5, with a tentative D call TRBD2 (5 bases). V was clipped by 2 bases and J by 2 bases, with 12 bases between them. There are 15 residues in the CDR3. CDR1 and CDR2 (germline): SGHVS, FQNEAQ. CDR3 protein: CASSLTPGSQETQYF. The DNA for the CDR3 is TGTGCCAGCAGCTTAACCCCGGGAAGTCAAGAGACCCAGTACTTC.

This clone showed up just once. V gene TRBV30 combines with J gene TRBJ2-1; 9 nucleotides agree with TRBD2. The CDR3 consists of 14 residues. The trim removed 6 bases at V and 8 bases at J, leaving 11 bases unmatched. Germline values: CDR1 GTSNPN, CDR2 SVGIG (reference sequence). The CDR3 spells CACSGGGAMDEQFF. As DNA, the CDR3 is TGTGCCTGTTCTGGCGGGGGGGCCATGGATGAGCAGTTCTTC. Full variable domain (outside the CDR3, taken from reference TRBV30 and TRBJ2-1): SQTIHQWPATLVQPVGSPLSLECTVEGTSNPNLYWYRQAAGRGLQLLFYSVGIGQISSEVPQNLSASRPQDRQFILSSKKLLLSDSGFYLCACSGGGAMDEQFFGPGTRLTVL.

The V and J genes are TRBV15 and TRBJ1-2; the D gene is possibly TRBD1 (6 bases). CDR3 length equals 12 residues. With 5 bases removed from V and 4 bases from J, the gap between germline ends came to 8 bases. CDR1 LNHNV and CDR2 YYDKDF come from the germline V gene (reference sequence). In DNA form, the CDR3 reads TGTGCCACCAGCGGGACAACCTATGGCTACACCTTC. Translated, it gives CATSGTTYGYTF. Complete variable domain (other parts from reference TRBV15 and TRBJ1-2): DAMVIQNPRYQVTQFGKPVTLSCSQTLNHNVMYWYQQKSSQAPKLLFHYYDKDFNNEADTPDNFQSRRPNTSFCFLDIRSPGLGDTAMYLCATSGTTYGYTFGSGTRLTVV.

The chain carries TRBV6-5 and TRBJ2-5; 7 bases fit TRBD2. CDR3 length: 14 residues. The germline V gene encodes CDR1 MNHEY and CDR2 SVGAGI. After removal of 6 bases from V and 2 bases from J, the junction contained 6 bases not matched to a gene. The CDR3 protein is CASRTLGGQETQYF. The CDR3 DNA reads TGTGCCAGCAGAACCTTGGGGGGGCAAGAGACCCAGTACTTC.

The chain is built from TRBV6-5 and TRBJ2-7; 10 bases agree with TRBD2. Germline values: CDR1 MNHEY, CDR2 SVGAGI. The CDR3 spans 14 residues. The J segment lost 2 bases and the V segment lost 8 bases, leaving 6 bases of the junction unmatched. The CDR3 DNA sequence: TGTGCCAGCTTCCTAGCGGGAGCGACCTACGAGCAGTACTTC. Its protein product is CASFLAGATYEQYF.

The CDR3 reads CASSQRDLYTDTQYF. DNA of the CDR3: TGTGCCAGCAGCCAGAGGGATCTATACACAGATACGCAGTATTTT. The V and J genes are TRBV5-6 and TRBJ2-3; possible D gene TRBD2, 5 bases. Germline CDR1 SGHDT, CDR2 YYEEEE. V was pared by 4 bases and J by 2 bases, with 14 bases between. There are 15 residues in the CDR3.

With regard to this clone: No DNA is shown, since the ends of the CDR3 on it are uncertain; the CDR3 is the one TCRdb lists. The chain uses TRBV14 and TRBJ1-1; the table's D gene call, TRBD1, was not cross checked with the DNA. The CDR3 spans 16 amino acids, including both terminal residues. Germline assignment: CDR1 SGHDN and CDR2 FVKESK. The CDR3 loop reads CASSQHFGQGANEAFF.

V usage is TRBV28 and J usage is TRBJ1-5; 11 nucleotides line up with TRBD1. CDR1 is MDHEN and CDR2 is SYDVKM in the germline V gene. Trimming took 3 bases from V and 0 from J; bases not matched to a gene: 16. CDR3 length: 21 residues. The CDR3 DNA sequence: TGTGCCAGCAGTTTGGAGCTGGGGACAGGGGGAGACTCATATAGCAATCAGCCCCAGCATTTT. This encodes CASSLELGTGGDSYSNQPQHF.

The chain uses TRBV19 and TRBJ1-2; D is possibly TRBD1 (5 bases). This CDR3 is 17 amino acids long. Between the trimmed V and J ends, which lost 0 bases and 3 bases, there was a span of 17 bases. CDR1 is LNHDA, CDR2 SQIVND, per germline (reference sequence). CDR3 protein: CASSIDGRGRYDYGYTF. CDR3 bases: TGTGCCAGTAGTATAGATGGTCGGGGGAGGTACGACTATGGCTACACCTTC.

The CDR3 protein is CASSRTSLGNEQFF. DNA for the CDR3: TGTGCCAGCAGCCGTACCTCACTAGGGAATGAGCAGTTCTTC. This chain connects TRBV3-1 (or the pseudogene TRBV3-2) to TRBJ2-1; possibly TRBD2 for D (5 bases). The CDR3 is 14 amino acids. Germline-derived CDR1 and CDR2 are LGHDT and YNNKEL (reference sequence). The ends were cut back, 4 bases at V and 7 bases at J, with 14 bases in the middle.

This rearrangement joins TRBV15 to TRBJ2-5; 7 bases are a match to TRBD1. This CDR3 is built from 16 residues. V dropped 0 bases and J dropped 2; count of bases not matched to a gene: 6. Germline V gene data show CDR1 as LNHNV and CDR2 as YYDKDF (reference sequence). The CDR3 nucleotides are TGTGCCACCAGCAGAGATAGGGGGACAGAGCAAGAGACCCAGTACTTC. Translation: CATSRDRGTEQETQYF.

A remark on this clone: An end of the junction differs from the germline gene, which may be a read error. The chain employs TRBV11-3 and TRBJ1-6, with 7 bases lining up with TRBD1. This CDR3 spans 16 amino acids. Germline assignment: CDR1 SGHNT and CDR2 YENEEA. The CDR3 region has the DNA TGTGCCAGCACCGAGTCCTGGGACAGAAATAATTCAGCCCTCCACTTT. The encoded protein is CASTESWDRNNSALHF.

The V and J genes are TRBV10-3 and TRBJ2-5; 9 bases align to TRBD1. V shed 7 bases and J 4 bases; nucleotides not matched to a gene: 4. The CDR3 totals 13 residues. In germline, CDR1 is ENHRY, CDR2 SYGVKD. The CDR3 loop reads CAITPGQGETQYF. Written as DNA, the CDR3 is TGTGCCATCACCCCGGGACAGGGAGAGACCCAGTACTTC.

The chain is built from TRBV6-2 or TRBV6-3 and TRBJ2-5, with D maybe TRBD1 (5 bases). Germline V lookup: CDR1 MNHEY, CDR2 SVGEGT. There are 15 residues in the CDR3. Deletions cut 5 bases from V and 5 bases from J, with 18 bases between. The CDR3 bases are TGTGCCAGCAGTATAACGGCAGCAGGGTCGGAGACCCAGTACTTC. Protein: CASSITAAGSETQYF.

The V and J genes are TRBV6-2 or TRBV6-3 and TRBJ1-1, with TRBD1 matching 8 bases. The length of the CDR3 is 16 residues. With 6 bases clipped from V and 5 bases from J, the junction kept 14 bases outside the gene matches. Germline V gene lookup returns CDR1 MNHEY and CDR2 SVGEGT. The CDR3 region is CASSRGVQGGGTEAFF. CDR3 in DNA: TGTGCCAGCAGCCGCGGCGTACAGGGGGGAGGGACTGAAGCTTTCTTT.

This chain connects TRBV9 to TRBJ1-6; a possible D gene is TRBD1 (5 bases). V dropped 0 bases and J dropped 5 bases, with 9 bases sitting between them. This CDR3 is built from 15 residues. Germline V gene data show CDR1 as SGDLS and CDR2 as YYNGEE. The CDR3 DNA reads TGTGCCAGCAGCGTAGTTGGGGGGGATAATTCACCCCTCCACTTT. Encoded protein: CASSVVGGDNSPLHF.

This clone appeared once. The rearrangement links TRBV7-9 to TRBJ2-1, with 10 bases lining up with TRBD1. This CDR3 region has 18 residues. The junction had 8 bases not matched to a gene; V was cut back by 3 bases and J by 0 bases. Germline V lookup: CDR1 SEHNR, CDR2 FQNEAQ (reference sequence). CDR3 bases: TGTGCCAGCAGCTTTCCCTCCGGGACAGGGGACTCCTACAATGAGCAGTTCTTC. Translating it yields CASSFPSGTGDSYNEQFF. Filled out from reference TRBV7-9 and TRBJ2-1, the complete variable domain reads DTGVSQNPRHKITKRGQNVTFRCDPISEHNRLYWYRQTLGQGPEFLTYFQNEAQLEKSRLLSDRFSAERPKGSFSTLEIQRTEQGDSAMYLCASSFPSGTGDSYNEQFFGPGTRLTVL.

The CDR3 loop is CASSTNFEQYF. Written as DNA, the CDR3 is TGCGCCAGCAGCACTAACTTCGAGCAGTACTTC. This chain joins TRBV5-1 and TRBJ2-7; D not certain. The CDR3 has 11 amino acids. V was pared by 4 bases and J by 6 bases, with 8 bases between. The germline CDR1 and CDR2 sequences are SGHRS and YFSETQ. The entire variable domain, with the rest obtained from reference TRBV5-1 and TRBJ2-7, is as follows: KAGVTQTPRYLIKTRGQQVTLSCSPISGHRSVSWYQQTPGQGLQFLFEYFSETQRNKGNFPGRFSGRQFSNSRSEMNVSTLELGDSALYLCASSTNFEQYFGPGTRLTVT.

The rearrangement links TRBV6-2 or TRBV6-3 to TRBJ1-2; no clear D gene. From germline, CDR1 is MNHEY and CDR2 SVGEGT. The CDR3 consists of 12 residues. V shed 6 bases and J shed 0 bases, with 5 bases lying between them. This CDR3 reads CASSTSNYGYTF. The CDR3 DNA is TGTGCCAGCAGCACATCTAACTATGGCTACACCTTC.